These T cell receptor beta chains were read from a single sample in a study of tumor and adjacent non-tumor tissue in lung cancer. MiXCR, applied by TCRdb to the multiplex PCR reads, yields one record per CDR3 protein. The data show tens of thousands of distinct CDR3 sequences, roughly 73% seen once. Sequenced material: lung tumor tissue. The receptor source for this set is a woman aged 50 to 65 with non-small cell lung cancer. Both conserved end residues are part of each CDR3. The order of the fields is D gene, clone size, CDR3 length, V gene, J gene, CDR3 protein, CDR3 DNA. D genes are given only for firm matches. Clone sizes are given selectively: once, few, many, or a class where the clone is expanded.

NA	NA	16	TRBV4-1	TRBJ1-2	CASNQEGRPSGNGYTF	TGCGCTAGCAACCAAGAGGGAAGGCCGAGCGGAAATGGCTACACCTTC
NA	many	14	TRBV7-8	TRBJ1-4	CASSPTGLGEKLFF	TGTGCCAGCAGCCCGACAGGACTCGGTGAAAAACTGTTTTTT
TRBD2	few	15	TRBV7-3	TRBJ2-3	CASSPGGGPTDTQYF	TGTGCCAGCAGCCCGGGGGGGGGACCCACAGATACGCAGTATTTT
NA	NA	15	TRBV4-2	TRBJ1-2	CASSQGAGNPYGYAF	TGTGCCAGCAGCCAAGGGGCAGGGAACCCCTATGGCTACGCCTTC
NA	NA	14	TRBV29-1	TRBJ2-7	CGFISGWAIHEQYF	TGTGGCTTCATCAGCGGGTGGGCAATCCACGAGCAGTACTTC
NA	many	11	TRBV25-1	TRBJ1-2	CASRFGGGYTF	TGTGCCAGCAGGTTTGGGGGCGGCTACACCTTC
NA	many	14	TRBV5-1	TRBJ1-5	CASSLEAGDQPQHF	TGCGCCAGCAGCTTAGAGGCAGGGGACCAGCCCCAGCATTTT
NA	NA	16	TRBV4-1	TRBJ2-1	CASSQELVISYNELFF	TGCGCCAGCAGCCAAGAGTTGGTGATCTCCTACAATGAGCTGTTCTTC
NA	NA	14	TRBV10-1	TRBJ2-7	CATSDPGKGYEQYF	TGCGCCACCAGTGACCCAGGGAAGGGGTACGAGCAGTATTTC
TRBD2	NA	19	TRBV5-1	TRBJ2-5	CASSLRPTWTSGILETQYF	TGCGCCAGCAGTTTACGTCCCACGTGGACTAGCGGGATCTTAGAGACCCAGTACTTC
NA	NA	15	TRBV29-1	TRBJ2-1	CSVTREAVTYNEQVF	TGCAGCGTTACCAGGGAGGCGGTCACCTACAATGAGCAGGTCTTC
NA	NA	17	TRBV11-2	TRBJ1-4	CVSSFPQGRPSWEKLLF	TGTGTCAGCAGCTTCCCGCAGGGACGGCCGTCTTGGGAAAAACTGTTGTTT
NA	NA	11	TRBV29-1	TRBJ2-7	CSVTDAYEKYF	TGCAGCGTAACGGACGCCTACGAGAAGTACTTC
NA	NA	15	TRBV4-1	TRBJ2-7	CASSRPGTNSYEQYF	TGCGCCAGCAGCCGACCCGGGACGAACTCATACGAGCAGTATTTC
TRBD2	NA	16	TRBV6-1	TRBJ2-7	CASSEADGTSRVKQYF	TGTGCCAGCAGTGAAGCTGATGGGACTAGCAGGGTCAAGCAGTACTTC
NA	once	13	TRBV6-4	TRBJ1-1	CARSNSENTEAFF	TGTGCCAGAAGTAATTCGGAGAACACTGAAGCTTTCTTT
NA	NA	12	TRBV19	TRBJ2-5	CASTPGLETQYF	TGTGCCAGTACCCCAGGGTTAGAGACCCAGTACTTC
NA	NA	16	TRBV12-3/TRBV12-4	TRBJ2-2	CGSSYLYIEATGKLFF	TGTGGTAGCAGTTACCTTTACATAGAAGCCACCGGGAAGCTGTTTTTT
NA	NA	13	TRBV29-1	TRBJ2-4	CSVFEPGVVIQYF	TGCAGCGTTTTCGAACCAGGGGTAGTGATTCAGTACTTC
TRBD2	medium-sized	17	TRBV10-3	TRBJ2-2	CAISALAGDSRKRELFF	TGTGCCATCAGTGCGTTAGCGGGAGACTCGAGGAAAAGGGAGCTGTTTTTT
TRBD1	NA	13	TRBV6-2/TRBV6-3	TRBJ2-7	CASNRDSWYEQYF	TGTGCCAGCAATAGGGACAGCTGGTACGAGCAGTACTTC
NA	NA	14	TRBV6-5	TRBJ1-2	CASSCSRQGSGYTF	TGCGCCAGCAGTTGTTCGCGTCAGGGGAGTGGCTACACCTTC
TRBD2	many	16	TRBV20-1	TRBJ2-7	CSARGGLAGISYEQYF	TGCAGTGCTAGGGGGGGACTAGCGGGAATCTCCTACGAGCAGTACTTC
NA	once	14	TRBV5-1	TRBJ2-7	CASSGGASSCEQYF	TGCGCCAGCAGCGGAGGGGCCAGCAGCTGCGAGCAGTACTTC
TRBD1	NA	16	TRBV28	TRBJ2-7	CASSFVGGTGTYEQYF	TGCGCCAGCAGTTTCGTGGGGGGGACAGGGACCTACGAGCAGTACTTC
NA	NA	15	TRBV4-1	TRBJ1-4	CDSSQVSGSSEKLFF	TGCGACAGCAGCCAAGTTTCAGGGAGCAGTGAAAAACTGTTTTTT
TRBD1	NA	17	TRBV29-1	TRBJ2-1	CSFEGGDRVVSYNKQFF	TGCAGCTTTGAAGGGGGAGACAGGGTGGTGTCCTACAATAAGCAGTTCTTC
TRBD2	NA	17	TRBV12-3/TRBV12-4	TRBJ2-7	CAISSQAGLAGRYEQYF	TGTGCCATCAGTTCCCAGGCGGGACTAGCGGGAAGGTACGAGCAATACTTC
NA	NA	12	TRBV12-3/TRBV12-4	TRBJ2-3	CASSPTGTKQCF	TGTGCCAGCAGTCCAACCGGGACGAAACAGTGTTTT
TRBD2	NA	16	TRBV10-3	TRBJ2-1	CAVSESGTSVLNEQFF	TGTGCCGTCAGTGAGTCAGGGACTAGCGTACTGAATGAGCAGTTCTTC
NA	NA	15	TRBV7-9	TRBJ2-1	CASSLLAEVKNEQFF	TGTGCCAGCAGCTTATTAGCGGAAGTCAAAAATGAGCAGTTCTTC
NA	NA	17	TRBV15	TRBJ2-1	CATSNFGGGSSYNEQFF	TGTGCCACCAGCAACTTTGGGGGCGGGAGCTCCTACAATGAGCAGTTCTTC
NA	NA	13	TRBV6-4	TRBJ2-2	CAGSEGDTGELFF	TGTGCCGGCAGTGAGGGGGACACCGGGGAGCTGTTTTTT